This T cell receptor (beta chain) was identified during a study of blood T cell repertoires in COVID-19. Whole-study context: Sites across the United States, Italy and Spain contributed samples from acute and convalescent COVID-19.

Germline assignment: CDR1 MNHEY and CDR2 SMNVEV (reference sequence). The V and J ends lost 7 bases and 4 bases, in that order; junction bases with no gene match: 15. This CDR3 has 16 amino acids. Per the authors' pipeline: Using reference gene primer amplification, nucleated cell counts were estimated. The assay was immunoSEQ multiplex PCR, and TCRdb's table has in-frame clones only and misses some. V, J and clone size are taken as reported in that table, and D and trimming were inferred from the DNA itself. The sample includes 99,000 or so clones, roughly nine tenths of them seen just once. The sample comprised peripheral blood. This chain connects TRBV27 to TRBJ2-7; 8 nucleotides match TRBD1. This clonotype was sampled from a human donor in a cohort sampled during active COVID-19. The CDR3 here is CASTRFIGQGLYEQYF. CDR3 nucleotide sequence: TGTGCCAGCACCCGGTTTATAGGACAGGGTCTTTACGAGCAGTACTTC.